This T cell receptor beta chain was sequenced in a study of OX40 agonist ivuxolimab in advanced cancers. With regard to the full study: The costimulatory receptor OX40 (CD134) was targeted by ivuxolimab, a fully human IgG2 agonistic monoclonal antibody. Prior anti-PD-1, anti-PD-L1 or anti-CTLA-4 therapy was permitted, and checkpoint inhibitors had been received by more than 35% of dose-escalation patients. The point of sequencing TCRbeta in the periphery was to test whether ivuxolimab changed TCR sequence diversity and drove clonal T-cell expansion. Of the roughly 50 dose-escalation patients, hepatocellular carcinoma was present in around 19, melanoma in around 15, renal cell carcinoma in 9 and head and neck cancer in 9. In the dose-escalation cohort, more than 80% of patients were male, and the mean age was approximately 60 years with a range of roughly 23 to 90. Partial responses were achieved by three dose-escalation patients, of whom one had hepatocellular carcinoma and two had cutaneous melanoma. Intravenous ivuxolimab was administered to patients every 2 weeks at six dose levels: 0.01, 0.1, 0.3, 1.5, 3 and 10 mg/kg. The monotherapy dose-escalation portion (N of about 50 patients) of the phase I ivuxolimab trial is reported in the paper. Paper-wide results and their limitations: Low levels of normalized T-cell clonal expansion were also seen in some patients who did not respond. Partial responders in the 0.1-3.0 mg/kg groups had among the lowest normalized peripheral clonal expansion, especially among CD8+ T cells. On average, CD8+ T cells showed more expanded clones than CD4+ T cells after ivuxolimab. At doses from 0.1 to 3.0 mg/kg, clonal expansion was seen in both CD4+ and CD8+ blood T cells between baseline and week 6. Antigen specificity was not determined for the clonally expanded peripheral T cells.

The CDR3, from cysteine to phenylalanine, totals 17 residues. Solely the CDR3 DNA is kept, with 51 bases framed from the first base. From a lookup of the germline V gene, CDR1 and CDR2 are MGHDK and SYGVNS. Relative to germline, V is 9 bases shorter and J is 1 base shorter, with 22 bases between their ends. In regard to this clone: The antigen it binds to is not known. No base qualities exist here, and no much larger clone lies one base off it.

For sequencing of the TCRbeta CDR3 region, genomic DNA was extracted from the sorted cells. The immunoSEQ Assay was used to sequence the TCRbeta CDR3 regions. This is the immuneACCESS table as TCRdb keeps it, with only in-frame sequences that have V and J called. A part of the clones is gone; compared with another copy, unresolved V genes explain less than half, and the rest is unexplained. Present in this sample are approximately 40,000 clones, 82% of which were seen just once. Roughly 7.1% of the sample belongs to the ten largest clones. The trial excluded patients who had a history of autoimmune disease or were on systemic immunosuppression. Peripheral blood for TCR sequencing was collected from all dose cohorts at baseline, on cycle 4 day 1, and on cycle 7 day 1. The samples were taken from a phase I, first-in-human, multicenter, open-label dose-escalation trial of ivuxolimab. Adults with locally advanced or metastatic melanoma, renal cell carcinoma, hepatocellular carcinoma or head and neck squamous cell carcinoma were enrolled in the trial. Before TCR sequencing, CD4+ T cells and CD8+ T cells from peripheral blood were sorted into separate populations.

This clonotype was obtained from an adult with an advanced solid tumor such as melanoma, head and neck, liver or kidney cancer. Sequenced material: CD4+ or CD8+ T cells sorted from blood, taken in a trial of the OX40 agonist ivuxolimab. The chain couples TRBV25-1 to TRBJ1-5; TRBD1 could be the D gene, as 6 bases match. The bases are TGTGCCAGGAGGGTACCCGAACAGGGAGAAAGCAATCAGCCCCAGCATTTT. Translated, it reads CARRVPEQGESNQPQHF.